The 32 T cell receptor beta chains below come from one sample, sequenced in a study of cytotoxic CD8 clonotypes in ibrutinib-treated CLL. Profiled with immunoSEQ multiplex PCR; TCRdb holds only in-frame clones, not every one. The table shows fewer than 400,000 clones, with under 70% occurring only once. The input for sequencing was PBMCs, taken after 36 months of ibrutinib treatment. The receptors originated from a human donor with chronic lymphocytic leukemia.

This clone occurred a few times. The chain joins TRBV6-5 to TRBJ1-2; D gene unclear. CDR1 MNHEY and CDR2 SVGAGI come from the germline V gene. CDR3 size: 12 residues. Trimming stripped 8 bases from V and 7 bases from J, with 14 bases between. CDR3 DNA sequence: TGTGCCAGCTTGGGCAGAACCGTTGGCTACACCTTC. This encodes CASLGRTVGYTF.

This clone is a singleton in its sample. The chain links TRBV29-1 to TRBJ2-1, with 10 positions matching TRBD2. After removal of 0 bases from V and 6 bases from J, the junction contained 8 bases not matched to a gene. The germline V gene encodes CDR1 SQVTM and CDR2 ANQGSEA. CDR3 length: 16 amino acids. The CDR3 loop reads CSVEERTSGHFNEQFF. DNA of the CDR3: TGCAGCGTTGAAGAGAGGACTAGCGGACATTTCAATGAGCAGTTCTTC.

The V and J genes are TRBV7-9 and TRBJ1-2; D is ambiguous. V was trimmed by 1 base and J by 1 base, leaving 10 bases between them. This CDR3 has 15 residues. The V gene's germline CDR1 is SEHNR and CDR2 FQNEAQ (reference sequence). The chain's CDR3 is CASSLVGRDNYGYTF. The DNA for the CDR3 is TGTGCCAGCAGCTTAGTGGGCAGAGATAACTATGGCTACACCTTC.

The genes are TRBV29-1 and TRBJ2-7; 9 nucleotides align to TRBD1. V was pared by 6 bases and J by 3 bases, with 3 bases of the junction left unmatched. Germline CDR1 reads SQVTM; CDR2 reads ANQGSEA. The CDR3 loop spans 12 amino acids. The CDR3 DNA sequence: TGCAGCGTCCAGGGACAGGGCTACGAGCAGTACTTC. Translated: CSVQGQGYEQYF.

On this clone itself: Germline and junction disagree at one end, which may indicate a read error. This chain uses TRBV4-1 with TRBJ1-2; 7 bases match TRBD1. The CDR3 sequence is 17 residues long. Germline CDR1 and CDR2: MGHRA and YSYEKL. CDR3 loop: CASSQDWPPGQLSLAGF. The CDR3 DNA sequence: TGCGCCAGCAGCCAAGATTGGCCCCCGGGACAGCTATCTTTGGCCGGCTTC.

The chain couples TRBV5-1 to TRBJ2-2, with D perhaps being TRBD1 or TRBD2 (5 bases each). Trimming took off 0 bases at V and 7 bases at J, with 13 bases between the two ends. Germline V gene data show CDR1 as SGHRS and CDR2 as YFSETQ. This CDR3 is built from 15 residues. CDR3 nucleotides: TGCGCCAGCAGCTTGGGGTTCGGGGCGAACGGGGAGCTGTTTTTT. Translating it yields CASSLGFGANGELFF.

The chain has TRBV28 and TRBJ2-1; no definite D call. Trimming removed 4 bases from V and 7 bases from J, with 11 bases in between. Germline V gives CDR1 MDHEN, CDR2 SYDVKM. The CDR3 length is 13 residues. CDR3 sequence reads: CASSSRPINEQFF. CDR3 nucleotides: TGTGCCAGCAGTTCCCGGCCCATTAATGAGCAGTTCTTC.

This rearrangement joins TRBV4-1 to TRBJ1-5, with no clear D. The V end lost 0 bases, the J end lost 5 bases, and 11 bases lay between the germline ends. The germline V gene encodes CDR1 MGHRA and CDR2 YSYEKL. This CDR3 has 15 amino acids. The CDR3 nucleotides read TGCGCCAGCAGCCAAGATCTTGGGAGGTATCAGCCCCAGCATTTT. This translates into CASSQDLGRYQPQHF.

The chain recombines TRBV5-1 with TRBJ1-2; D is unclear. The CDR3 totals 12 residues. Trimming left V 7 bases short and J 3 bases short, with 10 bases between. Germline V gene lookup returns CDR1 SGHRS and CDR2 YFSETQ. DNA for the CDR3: TGCGCCAGCTCGCAGGAAGACTATGGCTACACCTTC. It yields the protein CASSQEDYGYTF.

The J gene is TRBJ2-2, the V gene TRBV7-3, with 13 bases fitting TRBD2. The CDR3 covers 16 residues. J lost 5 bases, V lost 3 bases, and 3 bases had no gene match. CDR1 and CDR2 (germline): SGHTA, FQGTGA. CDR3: CASSFPLAGGTGELFF. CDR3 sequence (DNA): TGTGCCAGCAGCTTCCCACTAGCGGGAGGGACCGGGGAGCTGTTTTTT.

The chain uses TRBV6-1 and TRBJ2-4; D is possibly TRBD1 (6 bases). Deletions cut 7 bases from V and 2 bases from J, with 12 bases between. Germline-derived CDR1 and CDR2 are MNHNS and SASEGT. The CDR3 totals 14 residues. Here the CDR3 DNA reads TGTGCCAGCAAACAGGGCCTGACCAAAAACATTCAGTACTTC. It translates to CASKQGLTKNIQYF.

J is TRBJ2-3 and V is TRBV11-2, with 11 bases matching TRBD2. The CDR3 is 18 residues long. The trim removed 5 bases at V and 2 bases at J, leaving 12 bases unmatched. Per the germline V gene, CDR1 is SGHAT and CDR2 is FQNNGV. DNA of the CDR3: TGTGCCAGCAGCCAGACCTCGAGACTAGCGGGGTACACAGATACGCAGTATTTT. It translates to CASSQTSRLAGYTDTQYF.

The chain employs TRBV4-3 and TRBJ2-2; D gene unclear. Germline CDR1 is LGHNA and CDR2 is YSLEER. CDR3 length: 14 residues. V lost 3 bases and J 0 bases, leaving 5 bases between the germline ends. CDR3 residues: CASSHMPNTGELFF. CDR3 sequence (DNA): TGCGCCAGCAGCCATATGCCGAACACCGGGGAGCTGTTTTTT.

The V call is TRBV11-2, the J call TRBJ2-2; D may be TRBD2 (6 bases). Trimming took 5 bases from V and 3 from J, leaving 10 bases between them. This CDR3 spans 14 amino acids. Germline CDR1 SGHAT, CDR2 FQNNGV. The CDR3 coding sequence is TGTGCCAGCAGCGGGGGACTTTACACCGGGGAGCTGTTTTTT. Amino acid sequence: CASSGGLYTGELFF.

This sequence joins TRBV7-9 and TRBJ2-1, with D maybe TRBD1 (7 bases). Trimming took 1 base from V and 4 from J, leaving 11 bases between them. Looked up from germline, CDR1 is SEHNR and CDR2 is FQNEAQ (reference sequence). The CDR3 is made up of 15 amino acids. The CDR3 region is CASSLVRGAYNEQFF. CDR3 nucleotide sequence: TGTGCCAGCAGCTTAGTCAGGGGGGCTTACAATGAGCAGTTCTTC.

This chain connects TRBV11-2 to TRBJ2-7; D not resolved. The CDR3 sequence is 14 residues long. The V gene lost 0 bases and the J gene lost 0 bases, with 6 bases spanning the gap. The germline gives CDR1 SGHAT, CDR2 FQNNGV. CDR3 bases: TGTGCCAGCAGCTTAGACAGGTCCTCCTACGAGCAGTACTTC. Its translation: CASSLDRSSYEQYF. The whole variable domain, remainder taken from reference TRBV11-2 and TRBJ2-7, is EAGVAQSPRYKIIEKRQSVAFWCNPISGHATLYWYQQILGQGPKLLIQFQNNGVVDDSQLPKDRFSAERLKGVDSTLKIQPAKLEDSAVYLCASSLDRSSYEQYFGPGTRLTVT.

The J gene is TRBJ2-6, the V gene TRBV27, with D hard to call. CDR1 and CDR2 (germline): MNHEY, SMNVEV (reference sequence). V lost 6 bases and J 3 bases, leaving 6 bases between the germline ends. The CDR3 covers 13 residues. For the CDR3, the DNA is TGTGCCAGCAGGGAGAGTGGGGCCAACGTCCTGACTTTC. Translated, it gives CASRESGANVLTF.

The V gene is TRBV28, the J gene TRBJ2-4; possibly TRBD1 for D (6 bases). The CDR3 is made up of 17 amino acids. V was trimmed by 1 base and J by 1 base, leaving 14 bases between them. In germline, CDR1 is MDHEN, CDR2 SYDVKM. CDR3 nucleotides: TGTGCCAGCAGTTTATCGAGCAAGGGGGACGCCAAAAACATTCAGTACTTC. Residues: CASSLSSKGDAKNIQYF.

CDR3 nucleotide sequence: TGTGCCAGCAGCCTAGGTCAGGGGCTGGGGCCCCAGCATTTT. Translating it yields CASSLGQGLGPQHF. The chain links TRBV7-2 to TRBJ1-5, with TRBD1 as a possible D gene (6 bases). Trimming cost V 5 bases and J 9 bases, with 17 bases left between them. The CDR3 spans 14 residues. Germline V CDR1 and CDR2: SGHTA, FQGNSA.

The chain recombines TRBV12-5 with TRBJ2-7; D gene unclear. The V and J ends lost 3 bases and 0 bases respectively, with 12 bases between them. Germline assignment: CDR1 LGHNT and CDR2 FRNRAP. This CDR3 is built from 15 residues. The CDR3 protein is CASGLVGRGSYEQYF. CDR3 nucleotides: TGTGCTAGTGGTTTAGTCGGCCGCGGCTCCTACGAGCAGTACTTC.

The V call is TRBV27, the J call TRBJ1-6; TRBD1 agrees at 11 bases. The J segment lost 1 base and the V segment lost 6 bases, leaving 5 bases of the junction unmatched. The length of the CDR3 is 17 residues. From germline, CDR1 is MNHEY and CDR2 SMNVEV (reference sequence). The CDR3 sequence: CASSRTGGRSYNSPLHF. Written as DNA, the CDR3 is TGTGCCAGCAGCCGGACAGGGGGCAGGTCCTATAATTCACCCCTCCACTTT.

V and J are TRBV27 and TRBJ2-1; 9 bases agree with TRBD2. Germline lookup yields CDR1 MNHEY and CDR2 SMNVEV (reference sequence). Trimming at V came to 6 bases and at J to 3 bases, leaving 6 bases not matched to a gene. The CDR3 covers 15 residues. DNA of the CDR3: TGTGCCAGCAGGGTAGCGGGAGACTTCTACAATGAGCAGTTCTTC. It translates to CASRVAGDFYNEQFF.

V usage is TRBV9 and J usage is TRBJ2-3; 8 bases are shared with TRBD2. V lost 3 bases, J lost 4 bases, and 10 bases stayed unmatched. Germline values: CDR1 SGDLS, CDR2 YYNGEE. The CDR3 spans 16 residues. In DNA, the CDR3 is TGTGCCAGCAGCGCCGGTTTAAGCGGGAGATCAGATACGCAGTATTTT. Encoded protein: CASSAGLSGRSDTQYF.

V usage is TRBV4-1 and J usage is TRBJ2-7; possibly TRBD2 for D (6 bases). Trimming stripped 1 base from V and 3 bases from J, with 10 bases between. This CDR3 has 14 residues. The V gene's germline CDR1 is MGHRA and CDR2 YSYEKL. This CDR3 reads CASSQVRDFYEQYF. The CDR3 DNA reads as TGCGCCAGCAGCCAAGTCCGGGACTTCTACGAGCAGTACTTC.

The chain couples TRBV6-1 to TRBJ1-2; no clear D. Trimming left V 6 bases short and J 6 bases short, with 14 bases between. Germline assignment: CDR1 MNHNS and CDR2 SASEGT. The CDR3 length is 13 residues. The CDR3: CASSDTRADGYTF. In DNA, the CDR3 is TGTGCCAGCAGCGATACTCGGGCGGATGGCTACACCTTC.

CDR3 bases: TGTGCCAGCAGCTTACACAGGCTCGTGAACACCGGGGAGCTGTTTTTT. It is translated as CASSLHRLVNTGELFF. The chain combines TRBV7-3 with TRBJ2-2; the D gene is possibly TRBD1 (5 bases). V was clipped by 2 bases and J by 1 base, with 11 bases between them. Per the germline V gene, CDR1 is SGHTA and CDR2 is FQGTGA. There are 16 residues in the CDR3. Filled out from reference TRBV7-3 and TRBJ2-2, the complete variable domain reads GAGVSQTPSNKVTEKGKYVELRCDPISGHTALYWYRQSLGQGPEFLIYFQGTGAADDSGLPNDRFFAVRPEGSVSTLKIQRTERGDSAVYLCASSLHRLVNTGELFFGEGSRLTVL.

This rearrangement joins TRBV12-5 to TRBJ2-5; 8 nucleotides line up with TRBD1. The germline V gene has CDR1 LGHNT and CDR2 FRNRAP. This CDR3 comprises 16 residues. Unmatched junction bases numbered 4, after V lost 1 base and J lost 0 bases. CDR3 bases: TGTGCTAGTGGTTTGGCAGGGGGCGCGTACCAAGAGACCCAGTACTTC. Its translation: CASGLAGGAYQETQYF.

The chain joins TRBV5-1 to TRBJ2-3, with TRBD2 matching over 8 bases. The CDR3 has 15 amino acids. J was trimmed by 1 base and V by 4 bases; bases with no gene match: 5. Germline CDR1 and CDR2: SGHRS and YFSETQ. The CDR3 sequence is CASSIAGHRTDTQYF. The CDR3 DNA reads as TGCGCCAGCAGCATAGCGGGGCATCGCACAGATACGCAGTATTTT.

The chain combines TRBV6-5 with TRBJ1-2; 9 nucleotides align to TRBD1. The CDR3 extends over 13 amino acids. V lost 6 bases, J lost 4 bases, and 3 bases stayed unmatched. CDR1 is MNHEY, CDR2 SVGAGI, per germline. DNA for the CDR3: TGTGCCAGCAGGATGACAGGGGGCTATGGCTACACCTTC. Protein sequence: CASRMTGGYGYTF.

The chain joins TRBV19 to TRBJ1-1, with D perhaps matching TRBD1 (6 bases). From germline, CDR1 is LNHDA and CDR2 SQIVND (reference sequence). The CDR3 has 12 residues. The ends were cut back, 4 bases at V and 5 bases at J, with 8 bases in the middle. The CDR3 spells CASSTQGTEAFF. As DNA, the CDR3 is TGTGCCAGTAGTACACAGGGAACTGAAGCTTTCTTT.

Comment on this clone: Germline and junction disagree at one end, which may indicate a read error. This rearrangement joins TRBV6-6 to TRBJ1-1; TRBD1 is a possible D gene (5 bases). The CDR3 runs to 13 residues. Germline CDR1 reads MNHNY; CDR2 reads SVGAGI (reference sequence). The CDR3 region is CASRGRLNAEAFF. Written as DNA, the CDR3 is TGTGCCAGCAGGGGACGGTTGAACGCTGAAGCTTTCTTT.

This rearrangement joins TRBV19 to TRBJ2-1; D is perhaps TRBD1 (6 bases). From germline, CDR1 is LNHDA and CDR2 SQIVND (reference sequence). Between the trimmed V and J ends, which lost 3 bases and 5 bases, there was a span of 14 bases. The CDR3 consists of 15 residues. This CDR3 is CASSITYRADNEQFF. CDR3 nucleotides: TGTGCCAGTAGTATCACCTACAGGGCAGACAATGAGCAGTTCTTC.